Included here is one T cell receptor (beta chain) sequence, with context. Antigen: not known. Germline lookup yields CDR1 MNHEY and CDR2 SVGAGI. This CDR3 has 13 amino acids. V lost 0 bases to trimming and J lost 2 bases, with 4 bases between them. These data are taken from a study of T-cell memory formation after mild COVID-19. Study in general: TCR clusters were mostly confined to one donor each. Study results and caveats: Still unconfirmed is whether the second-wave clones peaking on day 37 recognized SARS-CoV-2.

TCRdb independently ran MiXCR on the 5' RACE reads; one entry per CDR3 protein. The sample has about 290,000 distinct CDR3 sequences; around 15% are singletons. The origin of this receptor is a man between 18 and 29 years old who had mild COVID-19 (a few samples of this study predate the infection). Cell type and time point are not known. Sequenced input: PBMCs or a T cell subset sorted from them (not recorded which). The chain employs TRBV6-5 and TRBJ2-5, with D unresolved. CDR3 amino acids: CASSYSRQETQYF. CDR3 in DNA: TGTGCCAGCAGTTACTCCAGGCAAGAGACCCAGTACTTC.